These 26 T cell receptor beta chains originate from one sample sequenced in a study of HIV-infected patients and healthy controls. Alpha and beta constant-region primers primed reverse transcription of around 500 ng RNA. Using multiplexing indices, alpha and beta chain libraries were generated apart by chain-specific third strand synthesis. MiXCR was run by TCRdb on the 5' RACE reads, yielding one entry per CDR3 protein. Of about 18,000 distinct CDR3 sequences listed, more than 10% are singletons. Whole blood was used without fractionation, so all unsorted peripheral T cells were included. Sequencing was done on a sample of blood. Source of these receptors: an adult in good health.

The V call is TRBV2, the J call TRBJ1-5; D uncertain. The length of the CDR3 is 14 residues. The V end was cut by 8 bases, the J end by 1 base, with 12 bases between. The germline V gene has CDR1 SNHLY and CDR2 FYNNEI. In nucleotides, the CDR3 is TGTGCCAGCGGGTTAGGACGGAGCAATCAGCCCCAGCATTTT. Translated: CASGLGRSNQPQHF.

The chain carries TRBV30 and TRBJ2-1, with D possibly matching TRBD2 (6 bases). Trimming pared 2 bases from V and 7 bases from J, leaving 18 bases between. The CDR3 consists of 15 residues. Germline lookup yields CDR1 GTSNPN and CDR2 SVGIG (reference sequence). Written as DNA, the CDR3 is TGTGCCTGGAGTTACGGGGGTATCTCTTGGAATGAGCAGTTCTTC. Protein product: CAWSYGGISWNEQFF.

This clonotype showed up just a few times. The chain couples TRBV12-3 or TRBV12-4 to TRBJ2-1; D remains unclear. CDR3 length equals 12 residues. V was trimmed by 0 bases and J by 10 bases, leaving 7 bases between them. The CDR3 DNA is TGTGCCAGCAGTTTAGCGAAAACCGAGCAGTTCTTC. Its translation is CASSLAKTEQFF.

By proportion, this clonotype is medium-sized. V is TRBV10-3 and J is TRBJ2-3; 9 bases line up with TRBD1. The germline CDR1 and CDR2 sequences are ENHRY and SYGVKD. The CDR3 runs to 19 residues. The V segment lost 2 bases and the J segment 4 bases; nucleotides outside the gene matches: 16. Here the CDR3 reads CAISEPIMGTGYSSDTQYF. The CDR3 bases are TGTGCCATCAGTGAGCCCATTATGGGGACAGGGTACTCTTCAGATACGCAGTATTTT.

This clonotype came up many times. The chain carries TRBV5-6 and TRBJ2-5; 8 nucleotides align to TRBD2. Germline trimming cut 1 base from V and 0 bases from J; bases unmatched to any gene: 5. The CDR3 extends over 16 amino acids. Looked up from germline, CDR1 is SGHDT and CDR2 is YYEEEE. Here the CDR3 reads CASSLKSGGHQETQYF. CDR3 nucleotides: TGTGCCAGCAGCTTGAAGAGCGGGGGCCACCAAGAGACCCAGTACTTC. The full variable domain, its missing parts supplied by reference TRBV5-6 and TRBJ2-5, is DAGVTQSPTHLIKTRGQQVTLRCSPKSGHDTVSWYQQALGQGPQFIFQYYEEEERQRGNFPDRFSGHQFPNYSSELNVNALLLGDSALYLCASSLKSGGHQETQYFGPGTRLLVL.

This clonotype showed up many times. The rearrangement links TRBV11-1 to TRBJ1-1, with 7 positions matching TRBD1. Unmatched junction bases numbered 6, after V lost 2 bases and J lost 6 bases. Germline assignment: CDR1 SGHAT and CDR2 FQDESV (reference sequence). The CDR3 is 14 residues long. CDR3 in amino acids: CASSLRQGKSEAFF. In nucleotides, the CDR3 is TGTGCCAGCAGCTTAAGACAGGGCAAATCTGAAGCTTTCTTT. Combining the CDR3 with reference TRBV11-1 and TRBJ1-1 gives the whole variable domain EAEVAQSPRYKITEKSQAVAFWCDPISGHATLYWYRQILGQGPELLVQFQDESVVDDSQLPKDRFSAERLKGVDSTLKIQPAELGDSAMYLCASSLRQGKSEAFFGQGTRLTVV.

This clonotype qualifies as medium-sized (0.01 to 0.1%). V gene TRBV6-2 or TRBV6-3 combines with J gene TRBJ1-2, with D perhaps matching TRBD1 (6 bases). This CDR3 is 15 amino acids long. Per the germline V gene, CDR1 is MNHEY and CDR2 is SVGEGT. Trimming took 7 bases from V and 4 from J, leaving 19 bases between them. CDR3 nucleotides: TGTGCCAGCATCAAAGGCGTGACAGGACTCTATGGCTACACCTTC. It specifies CASIKGVTGLYGYTF.

This clonotype was counted ten times or more. The CDR3 is CASSSQGKGYTF. The CDR3, as DNA: TGTGCCAGCAGTTCACAGGGAAAGGGCTACACCTTC. The chain recombines TRBV6-5 with TRBJ1-2; a weak D match, TRBD1 (6 bases). This CDR3 has 12 amino acids. Germline-derived CDR1 and CDR2 are MNHEY and SVGAGI. The ends were cut back, 4 bases at V and 8 bases at J, with 11 bases in the middle.

This clonotype was detected ten times or more. V is TRBV6-6 and J is TRBJ2-7, with 12 positions matching TRBD1. The CDR3 is made up of 17 amino acids. J lost 1 base, V lost 5 bases, and 9 bases had no gene match. Germline values: CDR1 MNHNY, CDR2 SVGAGI (reference sequence). CDR3 in amino acids: CASSMGQGADRSYEQYF. Written as DNA, the CDR3 is TGTGCCAGCAGTATGGGACAGGGGGCGGACCGATCCTACGAGCAGTACTTC.

This clonotype was seen repeatedly, ten times or more. The rearrangement links TRBV11-3 to TRBJ2-7, with D perhaps TRBD1 or TRBD2 (6 bases each). Germline V CDR1 and CDR2: SGHNT, YENEEA. CDR3 length equals 13 residues. V lost 8 bases and J lost 7, with 18 bases in between. The CDR3 spells CASSLGGLEEQYF. In DNA, the CDR3 is TGTGCCAGCTCTCTTGGGGGGCTGGAGGAGCAGTACTTC.

This clonotype was counted between two and nine times. The rearrangement joins TRBV10-3 to TRBJ2-1, with 9 bases identical to TRBD2. This CDR3 region has 15 residues. The junction had 12 bases not matched to a gene; V was cut back by 10 bases and J by 5 bases. Looked up from germline, CDR1 is ENHRY and CDR2 is SYGVKD. The CDR3 here is CATAMLAGRNNEQFF. In DNA form, the CDR3 reads TGTGCCACCGCTATGCTAGCGGGGAGAAACAATGAGCAGTTCTTC.

There are many counts of this clonotype. The chain links TRBV15 to TRBJ2-7; D gene ambiguous. The V end was cut by 5 bases, the J end by 0 bases, with 11 bases between. The CDR3 is made up of 14 amino acids. Germline V gene data show CDR1 as LNHNV and CDR2 as YYDKDF (reference sequence). CDR3 in DNA: TGTGCCACCAGCGCAAAAGGGTTCTCCTACGAGCAGTACTTC. This codes for CATSAKGFSYEQYF.

By share, this clonotype counts as medium-sized (0.01 to 0.1%). The chain joins TRBV7-3 to TRBJ1-2, with D perhaps TRBD1 (6 bases). The V end lost 5 bases, the J end lost 7 bases, and 20 bases lay between the germline ends. From germline, CDR1 is SGHTA and CDR2 FQGTGA. The CDR3 contains 15 residues. The CDR3 DNA sequence: TGTGCCAGCAGCCCCCTCCCACAGGGAATACCTGGCTACACCTTC. Translated, it gives CASSPLPQGIPGYTF. Full variable domain (missing parts from reference TRBV7-3 and TRBJ1-2): GAGVSQTPSNKVTEKGKYVELRCDPISGHTALYWYRQSLGQGPEFLIYFQGTGAADDSGLPNDRFFAVRPEGSVSTLKIQRTERGDSAVYLCASSPLPQGIPGYTFGSGTRLTVV.

A remark on this clonotype: This may come from a read error, since a much larger clone is one base off. The gene calls are TRBV6-1 and TRBJ2-3; D may be TRBD2 (7 bases). The CDR3 sequence is 16 residues long. Germline V lookup: CDR1 MNHNS, CDR2 SASEGT. Trimming stripped 5 bases from V and 5 bases from J, with 20 bases between. Written as DNA, the CDR3 is TGTGCCAGCAGTAAAACTAGCGAGGGGGGGGGAGATACGCAGTATTTT. Protein product: CASSKTSEGGGDTQYF.

This clonotype was counted only a few times. The chain has TRBV29-1 and TRBJ2-1, with D perhaps TRBD2 (6 bases). The ends were cut back, 6 bases at V and 8 bases at J, with 20 bases in the middle. This CDR3 has 14 residues. CDR1 and CDR2 (germline): SQVTM, ANQGSEA. CDR3 region: CSVPTRGGIDEQFF. CDR3 nucleotide sequence: TGCAGCGTCCCGACGAGGGGAGGAATCGATGAGCAGTTCTTC.

In its sample, this clonotype is medium-sized. The rearrangement joins TRBV28 to TRBJ2-7; D perhaps matches TRBD2 (6 bases). CDR3 length equals 13 residues. Germline CDR1 is MDHEN and CDR2 is SYDVKM. The V gene lost 4 bases and the J gene lost 10 bases, with 17 bases spanning the gap. The CDR3 is CASSSDRAGGQYF. DNA of the CDR3: TGTGCCAGCAGTTCCGACCGGGCCGGGGGACAGTACTTC.

There are many counts of this clonotype. The chain couples TRBV7-9 to TRBJ1-2; D uncertain. V lost 5 bases and J 4 bases, leaving 17 bases between the germline ends. Germline loops: CDR1 SEHNR, CDR2 FQNEAQ (reference sequence). CDR3 size: 15 residues. CDR3 nucleotides: TGTGCCAGCAGCCCCCCAGAGAGCCTATTCTATGGCTACACCTTC. It translates to CASSPPESLFYGYTF.

This clonotype was seen at least ten times. This sequence joins TRBV7-2 and TRBJ2-4; D is undetermined. The CDR3 loop spans 16 amino acids. V lost 1 base to trimming and J lost 1 base, with 11 bases between them. Germline values: CDR1 SGHTA, CDR2 FQGNSA. CDR3 region: CASSLEVGMAKNIQYF. The CDR3 DNA reads TGTGCCAGCAGCTTAGAAGTGGGTATGGCCAAAAACATTCAGTACTTC.

This chain joins TRBV7-9 and TRBJ2-5; D unclear. V lost 7 bases and J 5 bases, leaving 20 bases between the germline ends. CDR1 SEHNR and CDR2 FQNEAQ come from the germline V gene (reference sequence). This CDR3 is built from 15 residues. The chain's CDR3 is CASIRDAYARETQYF. The CDR3 bases are TGTGCCAGCATCCGAGATGCCTACGCCCGCGAGACCCAGTACTTC.

This clonotype was observed at least ten times. The chain recombines TRBV18 with TRBJ1-1; D unresolved. CDR1 is KGHSH, CDR2 LQKENI, per germline. The germline V and J ends were trimmed by 2 bases and 3 bases, with 10 bases remaining between them. The CDR3 extends over 14 amino acids. CDR3: CASSPETGYTEAFF. The CDR3 bases are TGTGCCAGCTCACCAGAGACGGGTTACACTGAAGCTTTCTTT.

This clonotype has a handful of counts. This chain uses TRBV15 with TRBJ1-5; 9 bases agree with TRBD1. Germline V gives CDR1 LNHNV, CDR2 YYDKDF (reference sequence). The CDR3 has 14 residues. V lost 5 bases and J lost 7; bases outside the gene matches: 6. The chain's CDR3 is CATSGTGPGQPQHF. DNA for the CDR3: TGTGCCACCAGCGGGACAGGGCCGGGGCAGCCCCAGCATTTT.

In this sample, this clonotype turned up many times. The V gene is TRBV27, the J gene TRBJ2-5; D gene uncertain. Deletions cut 3 bases from V and 2 bases from J, with 7 bases between. The CDR3 has 13 amino acids. CDR1 MNHEY and CDR2 SMNVEV come from the germline V gene (reference sequence). This chain's CDR3 is CASSFVGQETQYF. The CDR3 DNA follows: TGTGCCAGCAGTTTTGTAGGGCAAGAGACCCAGTACTTC.

By its share, this clonotype is medium-sized. The rearrangement links TRBV20-1 to TRBJ1-3, with D unclear. CDR3 length: 15 amino acids. Trimming left V 6 bases short and J 0 bases short, with 15 bases between. Germline CDR1 and CDR2: DFQATT and SNEGSKA (reference sequence). The CDR3 DNA sequence: TGCAGTGCCCCCGCAGGCTCACACTCTGGAAACACCATATATTTT. Residues: CSAPAGSHSGNTIYF.

Notes on this clonotype: A much larger clonotype is one base distant, so this may be a read error. The gene calls are TRBV12-3 or TRBV12-4 and TRBJ1-5; D might be TRBD1 (5 bases). This CDR3 is 13 amino acids long. The CDR3: CASSQGSNQPRHF. The CDR3 nucleotides read TGTGCCAGCAGTCAGGGCAGCAATCAGCCCCGGCATTTT.

This rearrangement joins TRBV12-3 or TRBV12-4 to TRBJ2-5; 11 positions agree with TRBD2. V was clipped by 0 bases and J by 1 base; unmatched bases: 4. The CDR3 totals 17 residues. The DNA for the CDR3 is TGTGCCAGCAGTTTAGCGCGTAGCGGGGGGGCCCAAGAGACCCAGTACTTC. Its protein is CASSLARSGGAQETQYF.

Ten or more counts support this clonotype. V gene TRBV2 combines with J gene TRBJ1-4, with 8 positions matching TRBD1. The length of the CDR3 is 12 residues. Trimming at V came to 8 bases and at J to 8 bases, leaving 4 bases not matched to a gene. CDR1 is SNHLY and CDR2 is FYNNEI in the germline V gene. CDR3 region: CASRGTGEKLFF. The CDR3 DNA sequence: TGTGCCAGCCGGGGGACAGGAGAAAAACTGTTTTTT.